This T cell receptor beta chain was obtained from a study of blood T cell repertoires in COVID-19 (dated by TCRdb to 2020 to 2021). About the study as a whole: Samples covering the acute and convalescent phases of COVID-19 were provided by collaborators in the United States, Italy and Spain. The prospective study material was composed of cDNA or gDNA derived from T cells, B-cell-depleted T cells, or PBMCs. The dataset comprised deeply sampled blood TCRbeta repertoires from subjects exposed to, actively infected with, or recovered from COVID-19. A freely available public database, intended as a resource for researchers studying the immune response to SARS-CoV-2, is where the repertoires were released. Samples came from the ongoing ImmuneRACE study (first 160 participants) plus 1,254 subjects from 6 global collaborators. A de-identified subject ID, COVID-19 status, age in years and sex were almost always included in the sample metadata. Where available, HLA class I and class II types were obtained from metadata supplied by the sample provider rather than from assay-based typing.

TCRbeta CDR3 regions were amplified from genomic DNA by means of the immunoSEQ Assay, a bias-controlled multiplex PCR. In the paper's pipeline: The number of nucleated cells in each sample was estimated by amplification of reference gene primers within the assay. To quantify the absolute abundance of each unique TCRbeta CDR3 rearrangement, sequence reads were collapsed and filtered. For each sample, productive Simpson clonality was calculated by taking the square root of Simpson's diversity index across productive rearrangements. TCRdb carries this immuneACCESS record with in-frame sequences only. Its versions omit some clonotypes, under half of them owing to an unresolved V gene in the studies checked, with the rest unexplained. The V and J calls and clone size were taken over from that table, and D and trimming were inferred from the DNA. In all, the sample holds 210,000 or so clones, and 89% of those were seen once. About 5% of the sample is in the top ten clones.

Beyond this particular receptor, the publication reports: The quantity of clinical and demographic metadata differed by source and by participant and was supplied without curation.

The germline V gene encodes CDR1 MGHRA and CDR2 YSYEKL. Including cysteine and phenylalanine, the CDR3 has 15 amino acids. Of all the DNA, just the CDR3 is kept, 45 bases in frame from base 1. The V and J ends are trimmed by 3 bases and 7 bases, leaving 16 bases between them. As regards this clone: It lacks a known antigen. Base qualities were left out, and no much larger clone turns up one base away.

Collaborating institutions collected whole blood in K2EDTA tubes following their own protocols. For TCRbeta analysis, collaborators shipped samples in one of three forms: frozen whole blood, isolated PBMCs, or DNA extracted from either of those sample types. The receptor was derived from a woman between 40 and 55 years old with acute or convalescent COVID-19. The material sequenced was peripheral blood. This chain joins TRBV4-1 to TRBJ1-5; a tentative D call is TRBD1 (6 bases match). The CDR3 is CASSQSGGAWQPQHF. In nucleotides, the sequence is TGCGCCAGCAGCCAGAGCGGGGGGGCATGGCAGCCCCAGCATTTT.